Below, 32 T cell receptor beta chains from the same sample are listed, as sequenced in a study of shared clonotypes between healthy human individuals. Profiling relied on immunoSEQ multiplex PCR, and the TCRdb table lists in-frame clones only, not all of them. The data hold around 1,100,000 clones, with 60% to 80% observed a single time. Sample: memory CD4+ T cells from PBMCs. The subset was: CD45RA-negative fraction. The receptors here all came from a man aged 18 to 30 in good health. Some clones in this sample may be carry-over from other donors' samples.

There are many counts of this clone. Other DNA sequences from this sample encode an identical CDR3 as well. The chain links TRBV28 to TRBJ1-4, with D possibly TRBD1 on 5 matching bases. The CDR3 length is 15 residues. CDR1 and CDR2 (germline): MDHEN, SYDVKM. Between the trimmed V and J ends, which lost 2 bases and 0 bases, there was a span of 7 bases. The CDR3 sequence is CASSLTGATNEKLFF. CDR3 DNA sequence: TGTGCCAGCAGTTTAACAGGTGCAACTAATGAAAAACTGTTTTTT. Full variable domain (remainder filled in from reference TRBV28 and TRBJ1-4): DVKVTQSSRYLVKRTGEKVFLECVQDMDHENMFWYRQDPGLGLRLIYFSYDVKMKEKGDIPEGYSVSREKKERFSLILESASTNQTSMYLCASSLTGATNEKLFFGSGTQLSVL.

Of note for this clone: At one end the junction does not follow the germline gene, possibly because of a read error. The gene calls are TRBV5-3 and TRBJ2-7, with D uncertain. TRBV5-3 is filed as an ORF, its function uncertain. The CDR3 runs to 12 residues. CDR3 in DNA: TGTGCCAGCAGCTGGGGAAATTACGAGCAGTACTTC. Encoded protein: CASSWGNYEQYF.

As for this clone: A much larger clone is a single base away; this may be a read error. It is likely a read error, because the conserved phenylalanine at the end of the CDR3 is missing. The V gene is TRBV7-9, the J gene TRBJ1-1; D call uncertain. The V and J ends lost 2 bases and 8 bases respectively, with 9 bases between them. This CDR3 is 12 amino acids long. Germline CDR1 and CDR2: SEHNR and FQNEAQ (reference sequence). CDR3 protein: CASSLLVGEAFL. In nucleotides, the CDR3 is TGTGCCAGCAGCTTATTGGTAGGGGAAGCTTTCCTT.

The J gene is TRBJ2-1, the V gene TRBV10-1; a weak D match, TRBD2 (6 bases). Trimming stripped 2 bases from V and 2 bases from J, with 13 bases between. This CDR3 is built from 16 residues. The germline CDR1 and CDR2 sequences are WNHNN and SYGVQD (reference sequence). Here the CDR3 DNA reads TGCGCCAGCAGTGAGCACGCGGGACGGACCTACAATGAGCAGTTCTTC. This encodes CASSEHAGRTYNEQFF.

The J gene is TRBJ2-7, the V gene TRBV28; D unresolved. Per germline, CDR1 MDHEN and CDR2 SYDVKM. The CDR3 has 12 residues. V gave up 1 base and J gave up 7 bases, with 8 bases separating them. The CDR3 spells CASSLYPQEQYF. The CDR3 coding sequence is TGTGCCAGCAGTTTATACCCCCAGGAGCAGTACTTC.

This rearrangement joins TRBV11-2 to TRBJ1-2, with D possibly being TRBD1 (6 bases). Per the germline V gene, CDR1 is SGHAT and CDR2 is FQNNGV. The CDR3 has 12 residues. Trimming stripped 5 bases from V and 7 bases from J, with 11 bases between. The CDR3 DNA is TGTGCCAGCAGCCCGCAGGGGTTTGGCTACACCTTC. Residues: CASSPQGFGYTF.

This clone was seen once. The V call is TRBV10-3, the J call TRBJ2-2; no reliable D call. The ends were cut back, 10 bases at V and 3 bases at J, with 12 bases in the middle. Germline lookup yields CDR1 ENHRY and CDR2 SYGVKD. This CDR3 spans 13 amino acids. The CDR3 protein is CANANIDTGELFF. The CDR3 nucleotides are TGTGCCAACGCTAACATAGACACCGGGGAGCTGTTTTTT.

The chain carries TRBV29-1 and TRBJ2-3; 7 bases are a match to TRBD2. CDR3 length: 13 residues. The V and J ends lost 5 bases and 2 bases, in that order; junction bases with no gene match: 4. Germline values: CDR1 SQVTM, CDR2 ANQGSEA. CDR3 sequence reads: CSVQAGSTDTQYF. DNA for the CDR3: TGCAGCGTTCAAGCGGGGTCCACAGATACGCAGTATTTT.

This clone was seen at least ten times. CDR3: CASSHGEGSGRAPEQFF. The CDR3, as DNA: TGTGCCAGCAGCCACGGGGAGGGTAGCGGGAGGGCCCCTGAGCAGTTCTTC. V is TRBV5-6 and J is TRBJ2-1; 11 bases fit TRBD2. The CDR3 is 17 amino acids. V lost 4 bases to trimming and J lost 9 bases; unmatched junction nucleotides: 15. Germline V gene sequence: CDR1 SGHDT, CDR2 YYEEEE.

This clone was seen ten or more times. CDR3 in amino acids: CASSSTGQTHYGYTF. In DNA, the CDR3 is TGTGCCAGCAGTTCCACCGGGCAGACACACTATGGCTACACCTTC. The rearrangement uses TRBV28 and TRBJ1-2; D is unresolved. Per the germline V gene, CDR1 is MDHEN and CDR2 is SYDVKM. With 4 bases removed from V and 3 bases from J, the gap between germline ends came to 15 bases. The CDR3 is made up of 15 amino acids.

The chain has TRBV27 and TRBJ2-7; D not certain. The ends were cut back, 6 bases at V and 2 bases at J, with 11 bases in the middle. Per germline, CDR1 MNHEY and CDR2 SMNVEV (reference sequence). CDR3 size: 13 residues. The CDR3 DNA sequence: TGTGCCAGCAGCCCCCTTGGACCCTACGAGCAGTACTTC. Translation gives CASSPLGPYEQYF.

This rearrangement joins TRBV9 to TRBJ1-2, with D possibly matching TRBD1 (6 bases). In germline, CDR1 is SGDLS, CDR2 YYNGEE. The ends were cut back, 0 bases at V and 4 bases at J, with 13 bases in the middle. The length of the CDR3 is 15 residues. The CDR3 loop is CASSVGGHSVYGYTF. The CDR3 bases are TGTGCCAGCAGCGTAGGGGGACATTCAGTCTATGGCTACACCTTC. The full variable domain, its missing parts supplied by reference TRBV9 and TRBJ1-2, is DSGVTQTPKHLITATGQRVTLRCSPRSGDLSVYWYQQSLDQGLQFLIQYYNGEERAKGNILERFSAQQFPDLHSELNLSSLELGDSALYFCASSVGGHSVYGYTFGSGTRLTVV.

The CDR3 reads CASSIDRGRVEQYF. The CDR3 region has the DNA TGTGCCAGTAGTATAGACAGGGGGCGCGTCGAGCAGTACTTC. The rearrangement uses TRBV19 and TRBJ2-7; 8 bases align to TRBD1. CDR3 length: 14 amino acids. Germline CDR1 LNHDA, CDR2 SQIVND (reference sequence). V lost 0 bases, J lost 6 bases, and 4 bases stayed unmatched. The full variable domain, its missing parts supplied by reference TRBV19 and TRBJ2-7, is DGGITQSPKYLFRKEGQNVTLSCEQNLNHDAMYWYRQDPGQGLRLIYYSQIVNDFQKGDIAEGYSVSREKKESFPLTVTSAQKNPTAFYLCASSIDRGRVEQYFGPGTRLTVT.

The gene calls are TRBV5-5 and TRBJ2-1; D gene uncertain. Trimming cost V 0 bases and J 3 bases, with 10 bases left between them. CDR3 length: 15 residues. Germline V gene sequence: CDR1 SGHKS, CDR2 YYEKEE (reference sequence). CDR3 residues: CASSLAATHYNEQFF. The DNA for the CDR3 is TGTGCCAGCAGCTTGGCTGCGACTCACTACAATGAGCAGTTCTTC.

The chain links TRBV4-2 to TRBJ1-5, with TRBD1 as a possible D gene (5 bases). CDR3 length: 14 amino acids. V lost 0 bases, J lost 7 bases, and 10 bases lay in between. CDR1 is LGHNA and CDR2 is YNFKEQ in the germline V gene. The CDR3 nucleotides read TGTGCCAGCAGCCAAGACAGGGTGGGCCAGCCCCAGCATTTT. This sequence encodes CASSQDRVGQPQHF.

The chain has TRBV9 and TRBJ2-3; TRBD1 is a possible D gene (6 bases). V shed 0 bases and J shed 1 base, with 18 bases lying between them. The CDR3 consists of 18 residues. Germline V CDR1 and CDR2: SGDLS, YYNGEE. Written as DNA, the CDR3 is TGTGCCAGCAGCGTAGAAATAGCATTGGACAGCCGCACAGATACGCAGTATTTT. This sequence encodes CASSVEIALDSRTDTQYF. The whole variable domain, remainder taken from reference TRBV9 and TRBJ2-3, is DSGVTQTPKHLITATGQRVTLRCSPRSGDLSVYWYQQSLDQGLQFLIQYYNGEERAKGNILERFSAQQFPDLHSELNLSSLELGDSALYFCASSVEIALDSRTDTQYFGPGTRLTVL.

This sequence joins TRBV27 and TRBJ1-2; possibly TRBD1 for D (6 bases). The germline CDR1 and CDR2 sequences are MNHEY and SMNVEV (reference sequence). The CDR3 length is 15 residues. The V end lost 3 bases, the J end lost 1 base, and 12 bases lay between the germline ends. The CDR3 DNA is TGTGCCAGCAGTTTTACAGGGAGATATAACTATGGCTACACCTTC. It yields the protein CASSFTGRYNYGYTF.

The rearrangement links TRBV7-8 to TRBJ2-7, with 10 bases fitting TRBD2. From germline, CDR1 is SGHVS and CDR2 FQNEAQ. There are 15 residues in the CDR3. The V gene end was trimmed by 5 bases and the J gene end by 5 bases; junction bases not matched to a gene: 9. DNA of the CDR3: TGTGCCAGCAGCCTTCCAGCGGGAGGGGTAAACGAGCAGTACTTC. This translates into CASSLPAGGVNEQYF.

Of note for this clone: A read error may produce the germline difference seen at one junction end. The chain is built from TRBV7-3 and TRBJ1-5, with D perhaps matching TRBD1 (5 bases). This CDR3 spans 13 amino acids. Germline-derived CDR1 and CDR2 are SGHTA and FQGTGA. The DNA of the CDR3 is TGTGCCAGCAGCGCAGACAGTCATCAGCACCAGCATTTT. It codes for CASSADSHQHQHF.

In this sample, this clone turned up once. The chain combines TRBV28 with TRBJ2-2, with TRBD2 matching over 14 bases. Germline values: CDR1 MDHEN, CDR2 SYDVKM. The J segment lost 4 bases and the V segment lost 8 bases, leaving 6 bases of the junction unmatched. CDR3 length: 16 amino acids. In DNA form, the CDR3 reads TGTGCCAGCCTGGATGGACTAGCGGGAGGCACCGGGGAGCTGTTTTTT. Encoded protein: CASLDGLAGGTGELFF. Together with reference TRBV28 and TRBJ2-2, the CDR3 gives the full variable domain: DVKVTQSSRYLVKRTGEKVFLECVQDMDHENMFWYRQDPGLGLRLIYFSYDVKMKEKGDIPEGYSVSREKKERFSLILESASTNQTSMYLCASLDGLAGGTGELFFGEGSRLTVL.

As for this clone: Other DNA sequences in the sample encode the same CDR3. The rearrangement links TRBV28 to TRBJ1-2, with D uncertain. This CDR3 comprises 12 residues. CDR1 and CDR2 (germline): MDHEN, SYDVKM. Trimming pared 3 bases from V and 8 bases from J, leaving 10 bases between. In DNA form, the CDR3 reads TGTGCCAGCAGTTTGTCAGGCGGAGGCTACACCTTC. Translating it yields CASSLSGGGYTF.

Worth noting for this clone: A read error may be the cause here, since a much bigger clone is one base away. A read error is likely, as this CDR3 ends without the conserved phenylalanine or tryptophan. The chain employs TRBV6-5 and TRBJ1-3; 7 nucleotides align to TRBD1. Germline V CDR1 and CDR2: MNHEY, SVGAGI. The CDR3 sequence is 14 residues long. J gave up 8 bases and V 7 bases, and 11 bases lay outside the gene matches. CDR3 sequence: CASTLQGGAYTIYS. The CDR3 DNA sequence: TGTGCCAGCACCCTTCAAGGGGGCGCGTACACCATATATTCT.

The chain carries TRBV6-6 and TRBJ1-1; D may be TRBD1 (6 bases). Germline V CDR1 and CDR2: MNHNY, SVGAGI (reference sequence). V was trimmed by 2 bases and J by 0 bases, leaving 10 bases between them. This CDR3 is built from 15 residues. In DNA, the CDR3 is TGTGCCAGCAGTTACAGACAGGTACTGAACACTGAAGCTTTCTTT. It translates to CASSYRQVLNTEAFF.

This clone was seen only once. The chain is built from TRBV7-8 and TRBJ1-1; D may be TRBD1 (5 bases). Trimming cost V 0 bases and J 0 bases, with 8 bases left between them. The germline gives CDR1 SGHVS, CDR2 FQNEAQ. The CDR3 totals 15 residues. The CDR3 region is CASSLAATVNTEAFF. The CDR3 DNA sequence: TGTGCCAGCAGCTTAGCGGCGACAGTGAACACTGAAGCTTTCTTT.

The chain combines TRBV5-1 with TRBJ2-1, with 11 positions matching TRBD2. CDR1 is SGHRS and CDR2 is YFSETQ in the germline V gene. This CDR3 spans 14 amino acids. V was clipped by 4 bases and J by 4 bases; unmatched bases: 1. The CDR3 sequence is CASSGLAGYNEQFF. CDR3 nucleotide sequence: TGCGCCAGCAGCGGACTAGCGGGTTACAATGAGCAGTTCTTC.

The CDR3 spells CAWSVIPGIEFF. As DNA, the CDR3 is TGTGCCTGGAGTGTAATCCCCGGGATTGAGTTCTTC. V gene TRBV30 combines with J gene TRBJ2-1, with D tentatively TRBD2 (5 bases). The germline V gene encodes CDR1 GTSNPN and CDR2 SVGIG (reference sequence). This CDR3 comprises 12 residues. V was pared by 0 bases and J by 14 bases, with 14 bases between.

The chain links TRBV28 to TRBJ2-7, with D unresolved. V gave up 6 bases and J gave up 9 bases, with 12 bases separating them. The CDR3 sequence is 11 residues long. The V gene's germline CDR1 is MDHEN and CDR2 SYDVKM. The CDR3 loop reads CASSERLGQYF. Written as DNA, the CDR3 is TGTGCCAGCAGCGAACGCCTCGGGCAGTACTTC.

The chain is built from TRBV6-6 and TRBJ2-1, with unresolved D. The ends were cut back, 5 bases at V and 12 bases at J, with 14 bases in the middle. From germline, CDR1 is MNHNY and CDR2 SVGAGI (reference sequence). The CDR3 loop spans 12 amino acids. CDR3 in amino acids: CASSTNPAGQFF. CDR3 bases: TGTGCCAGCAGTACCAACCCGGCAGGGCAGTTCTTC.

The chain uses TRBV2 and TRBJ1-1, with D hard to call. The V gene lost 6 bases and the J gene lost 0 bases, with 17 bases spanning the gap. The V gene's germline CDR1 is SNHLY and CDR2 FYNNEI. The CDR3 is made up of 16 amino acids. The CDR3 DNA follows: TGTGCCAGCAGAAAACCCGGAGCGGATATGAACACTGAAGCTTTCTTT. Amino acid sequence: CASRKPGADMNTEAFF.

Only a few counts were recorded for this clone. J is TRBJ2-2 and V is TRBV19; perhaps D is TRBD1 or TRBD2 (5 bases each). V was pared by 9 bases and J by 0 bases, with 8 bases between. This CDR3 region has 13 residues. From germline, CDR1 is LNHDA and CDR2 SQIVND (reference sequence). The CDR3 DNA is TGTGCCAGCGGGGCAGCGAACACCGGGGAGCTGTTTTTT. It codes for CASGAANTGELFF.

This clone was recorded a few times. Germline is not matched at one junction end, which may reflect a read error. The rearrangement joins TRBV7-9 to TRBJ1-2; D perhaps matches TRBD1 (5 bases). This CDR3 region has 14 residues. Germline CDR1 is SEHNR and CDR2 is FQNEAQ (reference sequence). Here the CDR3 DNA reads TGTGCCAGCAGCCCTGGAGGGACGGGGCCTACGTCCGCCTTC. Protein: CASSPGGTGPTSAF.

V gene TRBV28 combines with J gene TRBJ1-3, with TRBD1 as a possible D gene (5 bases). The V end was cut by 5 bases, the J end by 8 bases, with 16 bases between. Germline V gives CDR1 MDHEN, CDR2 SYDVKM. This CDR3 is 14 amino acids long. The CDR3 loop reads CASSPMDRGDTIYF. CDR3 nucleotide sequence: TGTGCCAGCAGTCCGATGGACCGAGGGGACACCATATATTTT.